This T cell receptor beta chain was documented in a study of response to subunit inactivated influenza vaccine. Only a few counts were recorded for this clonotype. CDR3 length equals 13 residues. The germline CDR1 and CDR2 sequences are KGHSH and LQKENI. The ends were cut back, 4 bases at V and 8 bases at J, with 15 bases in the middle. In TCRdb, the RT-PCR reads were re-called with MiXCR into one record per CDR3 protein. The repertoire consists of about 540,000 distinct CDR3 sequences, with roughly 25% occurring once and the leading ten covering about 2.8%. These same records also appear under a second study, on T cells expressing NK-cell markers. That source notes: Template switching by 5'RACE with UMIs generated the TCR beta cDNA.

V usage is TRBV18 and J usage is TRBJ2-7; D is possibly TRBD1 (5 bases). The sequence derives from a man in his fifties who received an inactivated influenza vaccine. Here the sequenced sample was CD4+ T cells sorted from PBMCs, taken about 11 days after vaccination. CDR3 nucleotides: TGTGCCAGCTCACAGGGGCCCCTACGACAGCAGTACTTC. Translated, it gives CASSQGPLRQQYF.